Included here is one TCR beta chain sequence, with context. What it binds is unknown. These data belong to a study of blood T cells in healthy people across ages. Study results and caveats: Higher diversity and more naive CD4+ cells were features of long-lived donors, compared to aged donors. Roughly linearly, TCR beta diversity per million T cells fell as age increased. Diversity estimates from one million T cells were considered underestimates.

Every sample gave at least 5 micrograms of total RNA when it was extracted. This CDR3 comprises 15 residues. The germline V and J ends were trimmed by 5 bases and 6 bases, with 18 bases remaining between them. The germline CDR1 and CDR2 sequences are SGHDT and YYEEEE. A sample-barcoded 5' primer and a J-beta primer mix were used in a second PCR of roughly 6 to 11 cycles. MiXCR, applied by TCRdb to the 5' RACE reads, yields one record per CDR3 protein. Among roughly 830,000 distinct CDR3 sequences listed, under 80% were seen once. The sequence was collected from a man aged 30-40 years in good health. V usage is TRBV5-6 and J usage is TRBJ1-5, with D possibly matching TRBD1 (6 bases). Sequenced: blood. This chain's CDR3 is CASSQISRGGQPQHF. CDR3 nucleotides: TGTGCCAGCAGTCAAATAAGCAGGGGAGGTCAGCCCCAGCATTTT.